The 10 T cell receptor beta chains presented below share a single source sample, sequenced in a study of T cell responses to AZD1222 COVID-19 vaccine (dated by TCRdb to the early 2020s). The library was prepared using the immunoSEQ multiplex PCR assay. The immuneACCESS repertoire file appears here via TCRdb, limited to in-frame rearrangements. These files lack a portion of the clones; in checked studies, under half of the deficit traces to unresolved V genes, and the cause of the others is not known. This sample holds approximately 210,000 clones; around 94% were observed only once. The ten largest clonotypes hold 1.7% of the sample. The sample's time point, from its label and the paper: about 28 days (+/-7) after the second vaccine dose. What this sample's treatment or condition label stands for: meningococcal conjugate vaccine given as trial control. The sample was peripheral blood, taken 28 days after the second dose of the MenACWY control vaccine. The receptor source for this set is an adult who received the MenACWY meningococcal vaccine as a control.

The chain recombines TRBV7-9 with TRBJ2-3; D not resolved. The CDR3 loop spans 15 amino acids. Germline V lookup: CDR1 SEHNR, CDR2 FQNEAQ (reference sequence). The germline V and J ends were trimmed by 3 bases and 0 bases, with 10 bases remaining between them. As DNA, the CDR3 is TGTGCCAGCAGCTTCTCAGGAAGTAGCACAGATACGCAGTATTTT. Residues: CASSFSGSSTDTQYF.

The rearrangement links TRBV28 to TRBJ2-5, with D perhaps TRBD2 (5 bases). CDR3 length equals 16 residues. Germline assignment: CDR1 MDHEN and CDR2 SYDVKM. V lost 5 bases, J lost 0 bases, and 16 bases lay in between. The CDR3 region has the DNA TGTGCCAGCAGTACCCGGGGTAGAGACTACCAAGAGACCCAGTACTTC. Its translation is CASSTRGRDYQETQYF. The whole variable domain, remainder taken from reference TRBV28 and TRBJ2-5, is DVKVTQSSRYLVKRTGEKVFLECVQDMDHENMFWYRQDPGLGLRLIYFSYDVKMKEKGDIPEGYSVSREKKERFSLILESASTNQTSMYLCASSTRGRDYQETQYFGPGTRLLVL.

The chain combines TRBV19 with TRBJ2-7, with no clear D. V was cut by 6 bases and J by 4 bases, with 16 bases left in between. Per germline, CDR1 LNHDA and CDR2 SQIVND (reference sequence). The CDR3 consists of 14 residues. CDR3 nucleotide sequence: TGTGCCAGTAGCCTTTACCCAGGCAGTTACGAGCAGTACTTC. Translating gives CASSLYPGSYEQYF.

V is TRBV12-3 or TRBV12-4 and J is TRBJ1-5, with D uncertain. V lost 5 bases and J 4 bases, leaving 9 bases between the germline ends. This CDR3 comprises 13 residues. The CDR3 nucleotides are TGTGCCAGCAGTAAAATGGGGAATCAGCCCCAGCATTTT. Amino acid sequence: CASSKMGNQPQHF.

The chain carries TRBV19 and TRBJ1-1, with TRBD1 identical over 7 bases. There are 14 residues in the CDR3. The ends lost 5 bases at V and 1 base at J; junction bases unmatched: 4. Germline V gene data show CDR1 as LNHDA and CDR2 as SQIVND (reference sequence). CDR3 amino acids: CASSPDRANTEAFF. The CDR3 DNA reads as TGTGCCAGTAGTCCCGACAGGGCGAACACTGAAGCTTTCTTT.

The rearrangement uses TRBV21-1 and TRBJ1-1. TRBV21-1 is designated a pseudogene. The CDR3 contains 14 residues. The chain's CDR3 is CASSTRGGYTEAFF. The DNA for the CDR3 is TGTGCCAGCAGCACCCGGGGGGGGTACACTGAAGCTTTCTTT.

This clone was recorded a few times. The chain is built from TRBV18 and TRBJ1-1, with D hard to call. Germline V gene lookup returns CDR1 KGHSH and CDR2 LQKENI. Trimming took 5 bases from V and 4 from J, leaving 11 bases between them. The CDR3 covers 13 residues. The CDR3 bases are TGTGCCAGCTCATATGGGGAGGGCACTGAAGCTTTCTTT. This translates into CASSYGEGTEAFF.

The DNA for the CDR3 is TGTGCCAGCACCACGCAGGCGGGTCGCACAGATACGCAGTATTTT. This translates into CASTTQAGRTDTQYF. The chain carries TRBV6-5 and TRBJ2-3, with D maybe TRBD2 (5 bases). Trimming removed 7 bases from V and 1 base from J, with 15 bases in between. The CDR3 sequence is 15 residues long. CDR1 is MNHEY and CDR2 is SVGAGI in the germline V gene.

This CDR3 reads CASSSGQESKPQHF. CDR3 bases: TGTGCCAGCAGTTCGGGACAGGAGTCTAAGCCCCAGCATTTT. The chain uses TRBV28 and TRBJ1-5; 8 nucleotides match TRBD1. The CDR3 extends over 14 amino acids. J lost 8 bases, V lost 4 bases, and 7 bases had no gene match. Looked up from germline, CDR1 is MDHEN and CDR2 is SYDVKM.

This clone occurred once. V usage is TRBV28 and J usage is TRBJ2-7; no definite D call. Germline lookup yields CDR1 MDHEN and CDR2 SYDVKM. CDR3 size: 12 residues. Trimming stripped 8 bases from V and 6 bases from J, with 14 bases between. This chain's CDR3 is CASPSLSGEQYF. As DNA, the CDR3 is TGTGCCAGCCCTTCACTCTCGGGCGAGCAGTACTTC.